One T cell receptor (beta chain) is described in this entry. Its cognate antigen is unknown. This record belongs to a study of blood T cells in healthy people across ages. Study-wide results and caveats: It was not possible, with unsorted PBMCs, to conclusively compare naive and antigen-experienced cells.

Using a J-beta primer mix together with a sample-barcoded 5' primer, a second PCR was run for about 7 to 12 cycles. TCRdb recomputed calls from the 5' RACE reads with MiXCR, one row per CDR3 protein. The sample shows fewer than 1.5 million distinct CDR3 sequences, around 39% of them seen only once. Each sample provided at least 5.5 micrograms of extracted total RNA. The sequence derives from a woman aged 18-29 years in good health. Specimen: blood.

This CDR3 is CAISEASPRTDTQYF. CDR3 nucleotide sequence: TGTGCCATCAGTGAGGCTAGCCCACGCACAGATACGCAGTATTTT. This chain connects TRBV10-3 to TRBJ2-3; perhaps TRBD2 as D (5 bases). Germline CDR1 reads ENHRY; CDR2 reads SYGVKD. This CDR3 spans 15 amino acids. Trimming pared 2 bases from V and 1 base from J, leaving 10 bases between.